The T cell receptor beta chain under discussion was sequenced for a study of blood T cell repertoires in COVID-19 (dated by TCRdb to 2020 to 2022). Study-level background: Collaborator samples came from the United States, Italy and Spain and covered acute and convalescent phases of COVID-19. The prospective study material was composed of cDNA or gDNA derived from T cells, B-cell-depleted T cells, or PBMCs. The dataset comprised deeply sampled blood TCRbeta repertoires from subjects exposed to, actively infected with, or recovered from COVID-19. A freely available public database, intended as a resource for researchers studying the immune response to SARS-CoV-2, is where the repertoires were released. The samples were drawn from two sources: the first 160 participants of the ongoing ImmuneRACE study, and 1,200 or so subjects contributed by 6 global collaborators. A de-identified subject ID, COVID-19 status, age in years and sex were almost always included in the sample metadata. Where HLA class I and class II types were available, the types were taken from metadata supplied by the sample provider, not from assay-based typing. Here is what the overall study found, with its caveats: The quantity of clinical and demographic metadata differed by source and by participant and was supplied without curation.

Compared with germline, V lacks 5 bases and J lacks 8 bases; bases without a gene match: 8. The CDR3 spans 14 residues, from the cysteine through the phenylalanine. Only the CDR3 DNA stays, 42 bases, in frame from base 1. The germline V gene provides CDR1 ENHRY and CDR2 SYGVKD. TCRbeta CDR3 regions were amplified from genomic DNA using the immunoSEQ Assay, a bias-controlled multiplex PCR. In the source study's methods: Within the assay, amplification of reference gene primers was used to estimate how many nucleated cells each sample contained. Sequence reads were collapsed and filtered to measure the absolute abundance of every unique TCRbeta CDR3 rearrangement. For each sample, productive Simpson clonality was calculated by taking the square root of Simpson's diversity index across productive rearrangements. TCRdb retrieved this table from immuneACCESS and kept in-frame rearrangements only. Not all clones are present; in checked studies, unresolved V genes account for under half, and no reason is known for the remainder. The V and J calls and clone size are taken from that table; D and trimming were inferred from the DNA. This sample comprises about 21,000 clones, more than 85% of them detected only once. Roughly 7.4% of the sample rests with the top ten.

A word on this clone: Its recognized antigen is unknown. Base quality data are lacking; no much larger clone is found one base away.

Each collaborating institution followed its own protocols to collect whole blood in K2EDTA tubes. For TCRbeta analysis, collaborators shipped samples in one of three forms: frozen whole blood, isolated PBMCs, or DNA extracted from either of those sample types. The chain is made from TRBV10-3 and TRBJ2-1, with 8 bases matching TRBD2. Sequencing was done on a sample of peripheral blood. The clonotype originates from a man aged 65-85 years with active COVID-19. Here is the DNA: TGTGCCATCAGTAGAGACGGGGGGGCCTATGAGCAGTTCTTC. It codes for CAISRDGGAYEQFF.